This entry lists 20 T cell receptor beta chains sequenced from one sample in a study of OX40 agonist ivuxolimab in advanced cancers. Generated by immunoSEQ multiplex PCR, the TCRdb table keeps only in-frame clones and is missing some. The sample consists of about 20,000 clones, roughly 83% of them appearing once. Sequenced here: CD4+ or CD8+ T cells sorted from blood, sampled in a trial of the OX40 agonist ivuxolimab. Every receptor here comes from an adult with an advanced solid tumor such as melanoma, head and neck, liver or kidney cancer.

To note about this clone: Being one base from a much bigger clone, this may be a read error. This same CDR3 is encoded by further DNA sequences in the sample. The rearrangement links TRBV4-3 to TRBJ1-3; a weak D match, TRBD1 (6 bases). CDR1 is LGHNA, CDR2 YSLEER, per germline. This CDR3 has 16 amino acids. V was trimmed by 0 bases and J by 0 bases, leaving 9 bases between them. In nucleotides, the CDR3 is TGCGCCAGCAGCCAAGACAGGGGAAACTCTGGAAACACCATATATTTT. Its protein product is CASSQDRGNSGNTIYF.

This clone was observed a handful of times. The CDR3 loop reads CASSYGTGGYEQYF. CDR3 DNA sequence: TGTGCCAGCAGTTATGGGACAGGGGGCTACGAGCAGTACTTC. The rearrangement joins TRBV28 to TRBJ2-7, with 11 bases lining up with TRBD1. With V trimmed by 4 bases and J by 3 bases, 2 bases remained unmatched. The CDR3 runs 14 residues. Germline V gene lookup returns CDR1 MDHEN and CDR2 SYDVKM.

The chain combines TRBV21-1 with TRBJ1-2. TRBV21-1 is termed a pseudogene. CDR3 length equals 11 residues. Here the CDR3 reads CASATIRGYTF. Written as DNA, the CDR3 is TGTGCCAGCGCCACGATCCGCGGCTACACCTTC.

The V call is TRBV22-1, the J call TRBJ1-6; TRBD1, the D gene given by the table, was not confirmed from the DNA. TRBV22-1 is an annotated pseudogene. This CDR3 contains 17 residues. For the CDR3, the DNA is TGTCCTGGGAGCTTCCGGGACAGGGATTCCTATAATTCACCCCTCCACTTT. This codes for CPGSFRDRDSYNSPLHF.

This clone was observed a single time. CDR3 loop: CASNPGRNTDTQYF. In DNA, the CDR3 is TGCGCCAGCAATCCCGGGAGGAACACAGATACGCAGTATTTT. This rearrangement joins TRBV5-1 to TRBJ2-3, with 7 bases matching TRBD2. Germline values: CDR1 SGHRS, CDR2 YFSETQ. CDR3 size: 14 residues. The V segment lost 6 bases and the J segment 2 bases; nucleotides outside the gene matches: 6.

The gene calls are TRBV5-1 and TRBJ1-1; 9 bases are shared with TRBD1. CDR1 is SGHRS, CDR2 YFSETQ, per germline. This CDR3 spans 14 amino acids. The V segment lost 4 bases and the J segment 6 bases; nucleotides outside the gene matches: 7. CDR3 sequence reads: CASSLDRGSAEAFF. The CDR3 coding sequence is TGCGCCAGCAGCCTGGACAGGGGTTCGGCTGAAGCTTTCTTT.

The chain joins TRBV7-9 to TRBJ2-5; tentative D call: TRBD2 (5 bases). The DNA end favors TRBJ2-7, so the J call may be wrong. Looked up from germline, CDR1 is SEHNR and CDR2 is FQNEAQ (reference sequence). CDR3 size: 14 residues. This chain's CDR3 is CASSFPGSGYEQYF. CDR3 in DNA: TGTGCCAGCAGCTTCCCCGGAAGCGGCTACGAGCAGTACTTC.

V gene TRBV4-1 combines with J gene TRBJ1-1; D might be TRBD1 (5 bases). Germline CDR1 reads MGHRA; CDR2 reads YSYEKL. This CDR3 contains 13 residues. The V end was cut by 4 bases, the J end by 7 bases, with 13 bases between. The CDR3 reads CASSRTGAFEAFF. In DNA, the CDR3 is TGCGCCAGCAGCCGCACCGGGGCCTTTGAAGCTTTCTTT.

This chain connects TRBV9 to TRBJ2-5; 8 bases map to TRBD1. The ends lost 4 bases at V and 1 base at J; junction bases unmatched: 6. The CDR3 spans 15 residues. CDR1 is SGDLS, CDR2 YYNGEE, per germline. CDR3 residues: CASSPGGLFQETQYF. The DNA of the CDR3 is TGTGCCAGCAGCCCAGGGGGCCTATTCCAAGAGACCCAGTACTTC. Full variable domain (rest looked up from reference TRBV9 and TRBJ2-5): DSGVTQTPKHLITATGQRVTLRCSPRSGDLSVYWYQQSLDQGLQFLIQYYNGEERAKGNILERFSAQQFPDLHSELNLSSLELGDSALYFCASSPGGLFQETQYFGPGTRLLVL.

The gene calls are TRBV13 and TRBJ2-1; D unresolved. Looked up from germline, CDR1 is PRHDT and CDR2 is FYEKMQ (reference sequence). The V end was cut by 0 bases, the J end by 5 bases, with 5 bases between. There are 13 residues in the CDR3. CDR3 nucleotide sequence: TGTGCCAGCAGCTTAGGCCTAGACAATGAGCAGTTCTTC. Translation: CASSLGLDNEQFF.

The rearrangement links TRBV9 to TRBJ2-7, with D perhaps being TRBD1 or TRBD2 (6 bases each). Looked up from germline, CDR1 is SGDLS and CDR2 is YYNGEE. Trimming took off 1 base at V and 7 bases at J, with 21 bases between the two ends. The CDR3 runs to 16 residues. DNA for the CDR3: TGTGCCAGCAGCGTACTACCGGACTCTAGGGGGGAGGAGCAGTACTTC. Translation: CASSVLPDSRGEEQYF.

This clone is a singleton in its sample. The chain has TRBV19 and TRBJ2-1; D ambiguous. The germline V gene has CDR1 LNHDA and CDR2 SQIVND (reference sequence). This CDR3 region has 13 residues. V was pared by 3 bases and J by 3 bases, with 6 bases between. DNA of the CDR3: TGTGCCAGTAGTATCCTTTACTACAATGAGCAGTTCTTC. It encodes CASSILYYNEQFF.

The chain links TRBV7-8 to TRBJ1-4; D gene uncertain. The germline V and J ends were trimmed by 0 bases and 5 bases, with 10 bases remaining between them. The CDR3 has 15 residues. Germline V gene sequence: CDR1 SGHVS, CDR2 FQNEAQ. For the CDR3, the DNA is TGTGCCAGCAGCTTAGCGTGGGGTTGGAATGAAAAACTGTTTTTT. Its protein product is CASSLAWGWNEKLFF. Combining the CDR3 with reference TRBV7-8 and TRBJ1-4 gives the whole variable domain GAGVSQSPRYKVAKRGQDVALRCDPISGHVSLFWYQQALGQGPEFLTYFQNEAQLDKSGLPSDRFFAERPEGSVSTLKIQRTQQEDSAVYLCASSLAWGWNEKLFFGSGTQLSVL.

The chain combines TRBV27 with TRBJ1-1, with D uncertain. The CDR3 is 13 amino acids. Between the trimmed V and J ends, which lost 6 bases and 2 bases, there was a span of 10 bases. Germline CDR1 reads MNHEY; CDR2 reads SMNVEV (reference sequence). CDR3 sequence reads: CASSPQDNTEAFF. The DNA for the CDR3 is TGTGCCAGCAGCCCTCAGGATAACACTGAAGCTTTCTTT.

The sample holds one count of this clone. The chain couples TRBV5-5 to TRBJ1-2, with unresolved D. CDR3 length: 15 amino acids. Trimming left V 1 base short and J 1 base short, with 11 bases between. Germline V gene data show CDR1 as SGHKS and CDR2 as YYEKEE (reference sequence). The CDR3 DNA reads TGTGCCAGCAGCTTGTCTTCCGATCTTAACTATGGCTACACCTTC. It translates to CASSLSSDLNYGYTF.

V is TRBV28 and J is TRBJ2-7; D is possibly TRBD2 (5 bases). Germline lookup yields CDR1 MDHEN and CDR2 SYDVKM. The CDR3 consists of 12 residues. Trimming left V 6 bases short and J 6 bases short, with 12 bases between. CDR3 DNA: TGTGCCAGCAGCGAACTCGGAGGCGAGCAGTACTTC. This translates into CASSELGGEQYF.

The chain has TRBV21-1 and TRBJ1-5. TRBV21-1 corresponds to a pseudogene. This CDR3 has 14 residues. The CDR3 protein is CASTSQGRNQPQHF. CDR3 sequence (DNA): TGTGCCAGCACATCCCAAGGGCGGAATCAGCCCCAGCATTTT.

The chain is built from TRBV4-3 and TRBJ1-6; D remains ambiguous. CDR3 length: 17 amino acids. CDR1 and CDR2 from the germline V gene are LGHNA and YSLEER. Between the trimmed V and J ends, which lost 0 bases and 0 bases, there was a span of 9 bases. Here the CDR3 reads CASSQDTLSSYNSPLHF. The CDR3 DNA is TGCGCCAGCAGCCAAGATACCCTGAGCTCCTATAATTCACCCCTCCACTTT.

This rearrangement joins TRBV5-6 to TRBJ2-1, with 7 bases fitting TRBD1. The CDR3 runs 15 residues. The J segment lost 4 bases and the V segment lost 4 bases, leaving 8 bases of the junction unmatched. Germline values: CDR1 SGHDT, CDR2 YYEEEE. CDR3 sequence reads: CASSADRAWYNEQFF. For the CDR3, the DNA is TGTGCCAGCAGCGCAGACAGGGCCTGGTACAATGAGCAGTTCTTC. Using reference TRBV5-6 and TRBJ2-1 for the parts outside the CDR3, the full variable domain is DAGVTQSPTHLIKTRGQQVTLRCSPKSGHDTVSWYQQALGQGPQFIFQYYEEEERQRGNFPDRFSGHQFPNYSSELNVNALLLGDSALYLCASSADRAWYNEQFFGPGTRLTVL.

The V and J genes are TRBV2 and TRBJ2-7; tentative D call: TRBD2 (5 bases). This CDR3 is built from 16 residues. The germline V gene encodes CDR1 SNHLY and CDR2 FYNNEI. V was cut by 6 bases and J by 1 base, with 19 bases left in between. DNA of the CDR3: TGTGCCAGCAGCCCCGAGAGCGGAGCATTATCCTACGAGCAGTACTTC. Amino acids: CASSPESGALSYEQYF.